This T cell receptor beta chain derives from a study of blood T cell repertoires in COVID-19. Study background: Acute and convalescent COVID-19 samples came from the United States, Italy and Spain. In each case, the material was cDNA or gDNA derived from T cells, B-cell-depleted T cells, or PBMCs.

Germline V gene data show CDR1 as GTSNPN and CDR2 as SVGIG (reference sequence). V was clipped by 2 bases and J by 2 bases, with 7 bases between them. This CDR3 has 13 amino acids. Original processing methods: Reference gene primers were amplified, and this amplification served to estimate nucleated cell counts. Clones were read by immunoSEQ multiplex PCR, and TCRdb kept only the in-frame ones, dropping some. V, J and clone size derive from that table, while D and trimming were established from the DNA sequence. The table records under 65,000 clones, 82% of them present only once. The TCR originated in a woman aged 55 to 70 with acute or convalescent COVID-19. Sequenced sample: peripheral blood. The V gene is TRBV30, the J gene TRBJ1-3; D possibly corresponds to TRBD1 (6 bases). The chain's CDR3 is CAWSSGAGNTIYF. The CDR3 bases are TGTGCCTGGAGTTCAGGGGCTGGAAACACCATATATTTT.